This TCR beta chain was profiled in a study of shared clonotypes between healthy human individuals. Germline lookup yields CDR1 SNHLY and CDR2 FYNNEI. V lost 7 bases to trimming and J lost 3 bases, with 17 bases between them. The CDR3 is made up of 15 amino acids. CD45RA-negative memory and CD45RA+ naive subsets were split from the CD4+ cells. TCRdb's copy holds only in-frame clones and misses some; the assay was immunoSEQ multiplex PCR. The sample records some 550,000 clones, about 96% being singletons. V is TRBV2 and J is TRBJ2-3; tentatively, D is TRBD1 (5 bases). Sequencing was carried out using naive CD4+ T cells sorted from blood. Indicated subset: CD45RA+ positively selected. This receptor was identified in a woman aged 30 to 39 in good health. CDR3 DNA: TGTGCCAGCATTAAGACAGAGGCCTTGACAGATACGCAGTATTTT. It codes for CASIKTEALTDTQYF.